A single sample is the source of the 7 T cell receptor beta chains below, sequenced in a study of CD8 T cells in Susac syndrome. Reverse transcription of roughly 0.45 to 1 ug RNA was performed with random hexamers. TCRdb ran MiXCR on the immunoSEQ multiplex PCR reads and lists one entry per CDR3 protein. The sample has 150,000 to 200,000 distinct CDR3 sequences; around 95% are singletons. The sequenced sample was CD8+ T cells from PBMCs. Every receptor here comes from a human donor with multiple sclerosis.

This clonotype was counted once. V usage is TRBV30 and J usage is TRBJ2-4; perhaps TRBD1 as D (7 bases). Deletions cut 5 bases from V and 0 bases from J, with 20 bases between. Per the germline V gene, CDR1 is GTSNPN and CDR2 is SVGIG (reference sequence). CDR3 length: 17 amino acids. The CDR3 DNA follows: TGTGCCTGGCGGGGGACAGACGATAAACTAGCCAAAAACATTCAGTACTTC. Translated: CAWRGTDDKLAKNIQYF.

This clonotype appeared once. This chain joins TRBV27 and TRBJ2-1; the D gene is possibly TRBD2 (6 bases). The CDR3 sequence is 15 residues long. Between the trimmed V and J ends, which lost 2 bases and 4 bases, there was a span of 12 bases. The germline gives CDR1 MNHEY, CDR2 SMNVEV (reference sequence). For the CDR3, the DNA is TGTGCCAGCAGTTTAGGAGTTGGGACTTACAATGAGCAGTTCTTC. The encoded protein is CASSLGVGTYNEQFF.

The chain employs TRBV19 and TRBJ2-7, with D possibly being TRBD1 (6 bases). Between the trimmed V and J ends, which lost 8 bases and 5 bases, there was a span of 25 bases. The CDR3 sequence is 16 residues long. Germline V CDR1 and CDR2: LNHDA, SQIVND (reference sequence). The CDR3 loop reads CASSYRNTGFMDEQYF. CDR3 in DNA: TGTGCCAGTTCCTACCGAAATACAGGGTTTATGGACGAGCAGTACTTC.

The chain uses TRBV4-1 and TRBJ2-7, with TRBD2 matching 10 bases. This CDR3 comprises 15 residues. CDR1 is MGHRA, CDR2 YSYEKL, per germline. The V and J ends lost 1 base and 3 bases, in that order; junction bases with no gene match: 3. The CDR3 is CASSQATSGNYEQYF. The DNA for the CDR3 is TGCGCCAGCAGCCAAGCCACTAGCGGGAACTACGAGCAGTACTTC.

This chain uses TRBV7-9 with TRBJ1-4, with TRBD1 as a possible D gene (5 bases). CDR1 is SEHNR and CDR2 is FQNEAQ in the germline V gene (reference sequence). CDR3 length equals 18 residues. The V end was cut by 1 base, the J end by 0 bases, with 15 bases between. The CDR3 sequence: CASSLVGSGGATNEKLFF. CDR3 bases: TGTGCCAGCAGCTTAGTGGGGTCCGGGGGTGCAACTAATGAAAAACTGTTTTTT.

The sample holds one count of this clonotype. The chain has TRBV20-1 and TRBJ2-5, with 10 bases fitting TRBD2. This CDR3 has 18 residues. V gave up 0 bases and J gave up 3 bases; unmatched junction bases: 13. The germline V gene has CDR1 DFQATT and CDR2 SNEGSKA (reference sequence). The CDR3 coding sequence is TGCAGTGCTAGAGATTGGCGCGTAGCGGGAGGCCCTAAAGAGACCCAGTACTTC. Amino acid sequence: CSARDWRVAGGPKETQYF.

V and J are TRBV4-2 and TRBJ1-1; TRBD1 is a possible D gene (5 bases). V lost 0 bases and J 4 bases, leaving 18 bases between the germline ends. The CDR3 covers 17 residues. Germline V CDR1 and CDR2: LGHNA, YNFKEQ. CDR3 protein: CASSQDSLGGRATEAFF. The CDR3 nucleotides are TGTGCCAGCAGCCAAGATTCCCTGGGAGGCAGGGCCACTGAAGCTTTCTTT.